This T cell receptor beta chain was sequenced during a study of beta chain features in type 1 diabetes. The study, taken as a whole, reports: Patients and controls would be equally affected if PCR favored shorter templates.

CDR3 length equals 18 residues. Trimming took 0 bases from V and 0 from J, leaving 15 bases between them. CDR1 and CDR2 from the germline V gene are SGHTA and FQGNSA. Isolated RNA was reverse transcribed in full, so expressed TCRB transcripts were sequenced. Here immunoSEQ multiplex PCR was the method, and the copy in TCRdb shows in-frame clones only, minus some. The sample records fewer than 250,000 clones, about 14% being singletons. This clone was seen a few times. The target antigen is unknown. Sequenced input: naive CD4+ T cells from blood. This receptor was obtained from a woman aged 40 to 55 in good health. The rearrangement uses TRBV7-2 and TRBJ1-3; a possible D gene is TRBD1 (5 bases). CDR3 nucleotides: TGTGCCAGCAGCTTAGCAGTGACGAGCAGGGTCTCTGGAAACACCATATATTTT. Its protein is CASSLAVTSRVSGNTIYF.